These 32 T cell receptor beta chains originate from one sample sequenced in a study of cytomegalovirus exposure and HLA in healthy donors. PCR was performed using 60 Vbeta and 13 Jbeta primers. Sequenced by immunoSEQ multiplex PCR; TCRdb stores in-frame clones only, minus some. The sample records around 220,000 clones, about 83% being singletons. The sequencing sample was made of PBMCs. The receptors originated from a girl between 5 and 17 years old in good health and CMV-seronegative.

The CDR3 spells CASSLGEGLAGLGEQFF. For the CDR3, the DNA is TGCGCCAGCAGCTTGGGAGAGGGACTAGCGGGATTAGGGGAGCAGTTCTTC. The chain is built from TRBV5-1 and TRBJ2-1, with 13 nucleotides matching TRBD2. Germline V gene sequence: CDR1 SGHRS, CDR2 YFSETQ. The ends lost 0 bases at V and 10 bases at J; junction bases unmatched: 10. The CDR3 loop spans 17 amino acids.

The V gene is TRBV11-1, the J gene TRBJ2-7; 8 nucleotides align to TRBD1. V gave up 1 base and J gave up 3 bases; unmatched junction bases: 2. CDR3 length: 14 residues. From germline, CDR1 is SGHAT and CDR2 FQDESV (reference sequence). The CDR3 reads CASSLDRGNYEQYF. The CDR3 DNA sequence: TGTGCCAGCAGCTTAGACAGGGGGAACTACGAGCAGTACTTC.

V and J are TRBV6-6 and TRBJ2-7, with D possibly being TRBD1 (6 bases). Germline V gives CDR1 MNHNY, CDR2 SVGAGI (reference sequence). The V gene lost 6 bases and the J gene lost 0 bases, with 18 bases spanning the gap. The CDR3 spans 16 residues. CDR3 protein: CASSLTQGGSSYEQYF. The CDR3 DNA sequence: TGTGCCAGCAGCCTTACCCAAGGGGGAAGCTCCTACGAGCAGTACTTC.

V and J are TRBV15 and TRBJ2-7, with D uncertain. The V and J ends lost 0 bases and 1 base respectively, with 7 bases between them. This CDR3 region has 14 residues. Looked up from germline, CDR1 is LNHNV and CDR2 is YYDKDF (reference sequence). CDR3 loop: CATSRDLQSYEQYF. CDR3 bases: TGTGCCACCAGCAGAGATTTACAGTCCTACGAGCAGTACTTC.

This clone has only a few counts. At the DNA level, this CDR3 is encoded by other sequences in the same sample as well. The V gene is TRBV29-1, the J gene TRBJ1-1, with D perhaps TRBD1 (5 bases). The CDR3 covers 12 residues. Germline V CDR1 and CDR2: SQVTM, ANQGSEA. Trimming removed 3 bases at V and 1 base at J, with 6 bases between. The CDR3 protein is CSVDRGNTEAFF. The CDR3 DNA reads TGCAGCGTTGATAGGGGGAACACTGAAGCTTTCTTT.

This rearrangement joins TRBV9 to TRBJ2-1; 8 positions agree with TRBD1. Trimming took 3 bases from V and 1 from J; bases not matched to a gene: 6. The CDR3 is 16 residues long. Germline V gives CDR1 SGDLS, CDR2 YYNGEE. CDR3 in DNA: TGTGCCAGCAGCGCTCCTGGACAGGGTTCCTACAATGAGCAGTTCTTC. It yields the protein CASSAPGQGSYNEQFF.

The chain recombines TRBV7-2 with TRBJ2-3, with TRBD2 identical over 9 bases. CDR1 is SGHTA and CDR2 is FQGNSA in the germline V gene. CDR3 size: 15 residues. The V gene end was trimmed by 4 bases and the J gene end by 2 bases; junction bases not matched to a gene: 4. The CDR3 reads CASSSRGGVTDTQYF. In DNA, the CDR3 is TGTGCCAGCAGCTCGCGGGGGGGGGTCACAGATACGCAGTATTTT.

Concerning this clone: The same CDR3 also results from other DNA sequences found in this sample. The V gene is TRBV5-6, the J gene TRBJ1-1, with a possible D match to TRBD1 (6 bases). Per the germline V gene, CDR1 is SGHDT and CDR2 is YYEEEE. Trimming removed 1 base from V and 5 bases from J, with 6 bases in between. CDR3 size: 12 residues. The CDR3 DNA follows: TGTGCCAGCAGCTTGAGGGGGACTGAAGCTTTCTTT. Residues: CASSLRGTEAFF.

The chain has TRBV5-1 and TRBJ2-1, with 8 bases that match TRBD2. V dropped 4 bases and J dropped 1; count of bases not matched to a gene: 4. This CDR3 is built from 15 residues. The V gene's germline CDR1 is SGHRS and CDR2 YFSETQ. The CDR3 sequence is CASSTAGDSYNEQFF. The CDR3 DNA reads as TGCGCCAGCAGCACAGCGGGGGATTCCTACAATGAGCAGTTCTTC. Combining the CDR3 with reference TRBV5-1 and TRBJ2-1 gives the whole variable domain KAGVTQTPRYLIKTRGQQVTLSCSPISGHRSVSWYQQTPGQGLQFLFEYFSETQRNKGNFPGRFSGRQFSNSRSEMNVSTLELGDSALYLCASSTAGDSYNEQFFGPGTRLTVL.

This clone was detected once. This chain joins TRBV23-1 and TRBJ1-1; a possible D gene is TRBD1 (6 bases). TRBV23-1 is an ORF for which the function is uncertain. Between the trimmed V and J ends, which lost 6 bases and 11 bases, there was a span of 10 bases. The CDR3 consists of 10 residues. The CDR3 DNA follows: TGCGCCAGCAGGCCCGGACAGGCTTTCTTT. This gives the protein CASRPGQAFF.

The rearrangement uses TRBV28 and TRBJ1-1, with a weak D call TRBD1 (6 bases). The CDR3 contains 17 residues. The ends were cut back, 4 bases at V and 0 bases at J, with 18 bases in the middle. From germline, CDR1 is MDHEN and CDR2 SYDVKM. The DNA for the CDR3 is TGTGCCAGCAGTTCCTATCCGGGGACACCCATGAACACTGAAGCTTTCTTT. Its translation is CASSSYPGTPMNTEAFF.

The chain couples TRBV7-8 to TRBJ1-1, with 9 bases identical to TRBD1. This CDR3 contains 13 residues. Germline V gives CDR1 SGHVS, CDR2 FQNEAQ. J lost 8 bases, V lost 5 bases, and 6 bases had no gene match. The CDR3 here is CASSPDRGSEAFF. CDR3 nucleotide sequence: TGTGCCAGCAGCCCCGACAGGGGGTCCGAAGCTTTCTTT. The variable domain in full, with the rest retrieved from reference TRBV7-8 and TRBJ1-1, is GAGVSQSPRYKVAKRGQDVALRCDPISGHVSLFWYQQALGQGPEFLTYFQNEAQLDKSGLPSDRFFAERPEGSVSTLKIQRTQQEDSAVYLCASSPDRGSEAFFGQGTRLTVV.

The chain employs TRBV5-6 and TRBJ1-4; the D gene is possibly TRBD1 (6 bases). The CDR3 sequence is 14 residues long. The V and J ends lost 4 bases and 10 bases respectively, with 17 bases between them. Germline assignment: CDR1 SGHDT and CDR2 YYEEEE. In DNA, the CDR3 is TGTGCCAGCAGCCCAAGGACCCCGACAGGAAAACTGTTTTTT. This gives the protein CASSPRTPTGKLFF.

The J gene is TRBJ2-7, the V gene TRBV7-9; TRBD1 matches 8 bases. CDR1 and CDR2 from the germline V gene are SEHNR and FQNEAQ (reference sequence). Unmatched junction bases numbered 5, after V lost 8 bases and J lost 2 bases. There are 13 residues in the CDR3. The CDR3: CASRGQAAYEQYF. The DNA of the CDR3 is TGTGCCAGCCGGGGACAGGCGGCCTACGAGCAGTACTTC.

This rearrangement joins TRBV5-5 to TRBJ2-6; D gene unclear. The V end lost 2 bases, the J end lost 2 bases, and 11 bases lay between the germline ends. Germline V gene lookup returns CDR1 SGHKS and CDR2 YYEKEE (reference sequence). The CDR3 is made up of 16 amino acids. The CDR3 is CASSFRIGTGANVLTF. CDR3 nucleotides: TGTGCCAGCAGCTTCAGGATTGGTACTGGGGCCAACGTCCTGACTTTC.

The V call is TRBV27, the J call TRBJ2-5, with 15 bases aligning to TRBD2. This CDR3 contains 19 residues. J lost 5 bases, V lost 5 bases, and 15 bases had no gene match. Germline lookup yields CDR1 MNHEY and CDR2 SMNVEV (reference sequence). Here the CDR3 DNA reads TGTGCCAGCAGTCCCCGGACTAGCGGGAGGGCCTTTTATGGGGAGACCCAGTACTTC. Protein: CASSPRTSGRAFYGETQYF.

This clone was observed a few times. At the DNA level, this CDR3 is encoded by other sequences in the same sample as well. The chain joins TRBV7-2 to TRBJ2-7, with TRBD2 matching over 8 bases. Unmatched junction bases numbered 6, after V lost 1 base and J lost 7 bases. The CDR3 consists of 14 residues. Per the germline V gene, CDR1 is SGHTA and CDR2 is FQGNSA. The CDR3 nucleotides are TGTGCCAGCAGCTTAGAGCGGGGGTCTGGAGAGCAGTACTTC. This codes for CASSLERGSGEQYF.

Here the CDR3 DNA reads TGTGCCAGCAGCTTAATAGCGGGGGGGAACACCGGGGAGCTGTTTTTT. Amino acid sequence: CASSLIAGGNTGELFF. The chain recombines TRBV11-2 with TRBJ2-2; 10 bases are shared with TRBD2. This CDR3 is built from 16 residues. The ends lost 2 bases at V and 1 base at J; junction bases unmatched: 1. Germline CDR1 is SGHAT and CDR2 is FQNNGV. The complete variable domain, with remaining parts taken from reference TRBV11-2 and TRBJ2-2, reads EAGVAQSPRYKIIEKRQSVAFWCNPISGHATLYWYQQILGQGPKLLIQFQNNGVVDDSQLPKDRFSAERLKGVDSTLKIQPAKLEDSAVYLCASSLIAGGNTGELFFGEGSRLTVL.

This clone appeared a few times. The chain employs TRBV5-6 and TRBJ1-2; D not resolved. The CDR3 has 16 amino acids. Trimming left V 1 base short and J 6 bases short, with 19 bases between. CDR1 is SGHDT and CDR2 is YYEEEE in the germline V gene. CDR3 coding DNA: TGTGCCAGCAGCTTGACTCCGGGAGTCTCCATACATGGCTACACCTTC. This gives the protein CASSLTPGVSIHGYTF. Together with reference TRBV5-6 and TRBJ1-2, the CDR3 gives the full variable domain: DAGVTQSPTHLIKTRGQQVTLRCSPKSGHDTVSWYQQALGQGPQFIFQYYEEEERQRGNFPDRFSGHQFPNYSSELNVNALLLGDSALYLCASSLTPGVSIHGYTFGSGTRLTVV.

V is TRBV12-5 and J is TRBJ1-1; the D gene is possibly TRBD1 (5 bases). The germline V gene has CDR1 LGHNT and CDR2 FRNRAP. The length of the CDR3 is 14 residues. Trimming left V 3 bases short and J 4 bases short, with 12 bases between. The CDR3 bases are TGTGCTAGTGGTTTCATGAGCGGGGGCACTGAAGCTTTCTTT. Protein: CASGFMSGGTEAFF.

The rearrangement joins TRBV4-1 to TRBJ1-1; D gene uncertain. The V and J ends lost 1 base and 1 base respectively, with 10 bases between them. The CDR3 is 15 amino acids. CDR1 is MGHRA, CDR2 YSYEKL, per germline. CDR3 sequence: CASSQAVAENTEAFF. The DNA for the CDR3 is TGCGCCAGCAGCCAAGCTGTGGCAGAGAACACTGAAGCTTTCTTT.

The CDR3 DNA is TGTGCCAGCAGCGTAGGCGTTGGGTTACGGGGGAGAAAGACCCAGTACTTC. It codes for CASSVGVGLRGRKTQYF. V and J are TRBV9 and TRBJ2-5, with D perhaps matching TRBD2 (6 bases). Trimming removed 0 bases from V and 6 bases from J, with 21 bases in between. Germline CDR1 SGDLS, CDR2 YYNGEE. The CDR3 length is 17 residues.

The CDR3 protein is CSVATSGSAYEQYF. DNA for the CDR3: TGCAGCGTCGCTACTAGCGGGAGCGCCTACGAGCAGTACTTC. The rearrangement uses TRBV29-1 and TRBJ2-5, with 11 bases aligning to TRBD2. The end of the DNA fits TRBJ2-7 better, so the J call may be wrong. This CDR3 comprises 14 residues. Germline CDR1 reads SQVTM; CDR2 reads ANQGSEA.

CDR3 sequence (DNA): TGTGCCAGTACTTCAATGGGACACAAGAATCAGCCCCAGCATTTT. Protein sequence: CASTSMGHKNQPQHF. This chain uses TRBV19 with TRBJ1-5; D may be TRBD1 (6 bases). The CDR3 contains 15 residues. Trimming cost V 7 bases and J 4 bases, with 17 bases left between them. From germline, CDR1 is LNHDA and CDR2 SQIVND (reference sequence). The full variable domain, rest sourced from reference TRBV19 and TRBJ1-5, is DGGITQSPKYLFRKEGQNVTLSCEQNLNHDAMYWYRQDPGQGLRLIYYSQIVNDFQKGDIAEGYSVSREKKESFPLTVTSAQKNPTAFYLCASTSMGHKNQPQHFGDGTRLSIL.

The chain has TRBV19 and TRBJ1-1; D unclear. This CDR3 spans 11 amino acids. V lost 8 bases to trimming and J lost 7 bases, with 11 bases between them. The V gene's germline CDR1 is LNHDA and CDR2 SQIVND (reference sequence). CDR3 region: CASLGASEAFF. The DNA for the CDR3 is TGTGCCAGTCTCGGAGCCAGTGAAGCTTTCTTT.

The V and J genes are TRBV7-2 and TRBJ2-7; D is unclear. Germline V CDR1 and CDR2: SGHTA, FQGNSA. CDR3 size: 14 residues. V was pared by 1 base and J by 2 bases, with 9 bases between. The CDR3 loop reads CASSLGLAPYEQYF. CDR3 bases: TGTGCCAGCAGCTTAGGGCTGGCCCCCTACGAGCAGTACTTC.

This clone showed up just a few times. The DNA for the CDR3 is TGCAGCGTCCGAATACAGGGCATGAACACTGAAGCTTTCTTT. Translated: CSVRIQGMNTEAFF. The chain links TRBV29-1 to TRBJ1-1, with D maybe TRBD1 (6 bases). CDR1 SQVTM and CDR2 ANQGSEA come from the germline V gene. The CDR3 spans 14 residues. The V and J ends lost 6 bases and 0 bases respectively, with 14 bases between them.

The rearrangement uses TRBV2 and TRBJ2-5; 12 bases match TRBD2. Gene TRBJ2-7 matches the end of the DNA better, so the J call may be wrong. Germline V lookup: CDR1 SNHLY, CDR2 FYNNEI. The CDR3 runs 15 residues. The CDR3 coding sequence is TGTGCCAGCAATAAACTAGCGGGAGGCTCCTACGAGCAGTACTTC. This encodes CASNKLAGGSYEQYF.

For the CDR3, the DNA is TGTGCCTGGCAAGGTGGGCTCGGCTACACCTTC. This translates into CAWQGGLGYTF. The chain carries TRBV30 and TRBJ1-2; D is unclear. CDR3 length equals 11 residues. With 5 bases removed from V and 8 bases from J, the gap between germline ends came to 12 bases. CDR1 and CDR2 (germline): GTSNPN, SVGIG (reference sequence).

In its sample, this clone was seen a few times. This chain links TRBV7-9 with TRBJ2-3; 12 bases map to TRBD2. The CDR3 is 13 residues long. From germline, CDR1 is SEHNR and CDR2 FQNEAQ (reference sequence). V shed 8 bases and J 5 bases; nucleotides not matched to a gene: 2. This CDR3 reads CASGGLAGDTQYF. For the CDR3, the DNA is TGTGCCAGCGGGGGACTAGCGGGAGATACGCAGTATTTT.

The chain couples TRBV11-3 to TRBJ2-2; D perhaps matches TRBD2 (6 bases). The CDR3 extends over 15 amino acids. Trimming shortened V by 2 bases and J by 6 bases, and 13 bases separated the two germline ends. The V gene's germline CDR1 is SGHNT and CDR2 YENEEA. The CDR3 spells CASSLPLANPGELFF. The CDR3 nucleotides are TGTGCCAGCAGCTTACCACTAGCTAATCCCGGGGAGCTGTTTTTT.

The chain joins TRBV6-1 to TRBJ1-2; maybe TRBD1 (5 bases). Looked up from germline, CDR1 is MNHNS and CDR2 is SASEGT. V dropped 7 bases and J dropped 5 bases, with 11 bases sitting between them. There are 12 residues in the CDR3. CDR3 bases: TGTGCCAGCATAGGACACCGATATGGCTACACCTTC. Translating it yields CASIGHRYGYTF.